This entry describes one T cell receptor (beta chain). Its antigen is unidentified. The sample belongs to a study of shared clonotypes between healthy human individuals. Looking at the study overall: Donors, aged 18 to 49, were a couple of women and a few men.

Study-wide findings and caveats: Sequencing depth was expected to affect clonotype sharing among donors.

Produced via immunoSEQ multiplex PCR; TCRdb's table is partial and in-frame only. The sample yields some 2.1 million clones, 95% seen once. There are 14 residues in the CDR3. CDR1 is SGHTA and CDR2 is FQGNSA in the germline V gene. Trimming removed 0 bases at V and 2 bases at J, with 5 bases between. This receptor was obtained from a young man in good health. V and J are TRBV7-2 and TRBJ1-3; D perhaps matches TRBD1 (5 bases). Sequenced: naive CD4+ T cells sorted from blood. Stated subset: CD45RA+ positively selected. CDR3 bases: TGTGCCAGCAGCTTAGCCAGGGCTGGAAACACCATATATTTT. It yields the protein CASSLARAGNTIYF.